The T cell receptor (beta chain) described here comes from a study of blood T cell repertoires in COVID-19. As handled by the study authors: By means of reference gene primer amplification, nucleated cell counts were estimated. Profiling relied on immunoSEQ multiplex PCR, and the TCRdb table lists in-frame clones only, not all of them. The DNA was the basis for D and trimming; V, J and clone size are from that table. Among over 300,000 clones listed, roughly 88% were seen once. This CDR3 is built from 14 residues. V shed 3 bases, J shed 3 bases, and the junction held 0 bases outside the gene matches. In germline, CDR1 is KGHDR, CDR2 SFDVKD.

The receptor comes from a woman aged 25 to 39 with acute COVID-19. Sequenced material: PBMCs or T cells enriched from blood (not recorded which). V is TRBV24-1 and J is TRBJ2-2; 7 nucleotides align to TRBD1. The CDR3 DNA reads as TGTGCCACCAGTGATGACAGGGACACCGGGGAGCTGTTTTTT. Its protein is CATSDDRDTGELFF.